This TCR beta chain was recorded in a study of beta chain features in type 1 diabetes. Study outcomes and limitations: Across all four CD4+ subsets, people with type 1 diabetes showed modestly shorter TCRB CDR3s.

This clone was seen a handful of times. What it recognizes is unknown. After removal of 1 base from V and 9 bases from J, the junction contained 5 bases not matched to a gene. The CDR3 is made up of 13 amino acids. Per germline, CDR1 MDHEN and CDR2 SYDVKM. The authors reverse transcribed all of the isolated RNA, so sequencing captured expressed TCRB transcripts. This table comes from immunoSEQ multiplex PCR, and its TCRdb copy is limited to in-frame clones, with some not included. The sample lists roughly 260,000 clones; 20% were seen once. Sequencing was done on a sample of naive CD4+ T cells from blood. The rearrangement joins TRBV28 to TRBJ2-7; 8 bases match TRBD1. This clonotype was sampled from a woman between 40 and 50 years old with type 1 diabetes. The CDR3 DNA sequence: TGTGCCAGCAGTTTATCAGACAGGGGAGGGCAGTACTTC. As protein: CASSLSDRGGQYF. The whole variable domain, remainder taken from reference TRBV28 and TRBJ2-7, is DVKVTQSSRYLVKRTGEKVFLECVQDMDHENMFWYRQDPGLGLRLIYFSYDVKMKEKGDIPEGYSVSREKKERFSLILESASTNQTSMYLCASSLSDRGGQYFGPGTRLTVT.